This T cell receptor beta chain was obtained from a study of T-cell reconstitution after alpha-beta-depleted transplantation in children. Looked up from germline, CDR1 is SNHLY and CDR2 is FYNNEI. This CDR3 comprises 15 residues. V was clipped by 3 bases and J by 5 bases, with 15 bases between them. A TCRbeta library incorporating unique molecular identifiers was prepared. TCRdb redid the calling of the PCR reads with MiXCR, one entry per CDR3 protein. The table lists 350,000 to 400,000 distinct CDR3 sequences, about an eighth of them singletons. This chain links TRBV2 with TRBJ2-3; perhaps TRBD2 as D (5 bases). The input for sequencing was PBMCs, taken from the stem cell graft. This receptor was identified in a human donor who donated a stem cell graft to a child with Fanconi anemia. CDR3 sequence (DNA): TGTGCCAGCAGTGAGTCTGGGGAGTATGAAGATACGCAGTATTTT. Translation gives CASSESGEYEDTQYF.